Shown below are 9 T cell receptor beta chains from a single sample sequenced in a study of blood T cell repertoires in COVID-19. The repertoire was sequenced with immunoSEQ multiplex PCR; TCRdb's copy has only in-frame clones and lacks some. The table has roughly 220,000 clones, roughly 84% seen once. Input material: peripheral blood. All receptors come from a woman in her 30s who had recovered from COVID-19.

The chain joins TRBV2 to TRBJ2-3; D ambiguous. Germline loops: CDR1 SNHLY, CDR2 FYNNEI. V was clipped by 2 bases and J by 2 bases, with 8 bases between them. The CDR3 contains 14 residues. DNA for the CDR3: TGTGCCAGCAGTGAATCCTACCCCACAGATACGCAGTATTTT. The encoded protein is CASSESYPTDTQYF.

The rearrangement links TRBV5-5 to TRBJ2-5; TRBD1 matches at 7 bases. Germline V gene sequence: CDR1 SGHKS, CDR2 YYEKEE (reference sequence). V was pared by 0 bases and J by 1 base, with 3 bases of the junction left unmatched. This CDR3 region has 15 residues. The DNA of the CDR3 is TGTGCCAGCAGCTTGGCCCACAGGGGCCAAGAGACCCAGTACTTC. Its protein product is CASSLAHRGQETQYF.

The rearrangement links TRBV9 to TRBJ2-1; D possibly corresponds to TRBD2 (6 bases). Trimming removed 0 bases from V and 3 bases from J, with 16 bases in between. Germline CDR1 and CDR2: SGDLS and YYNGEE. The CDR3 has 17 amino acids. The DNA for the CDR3 is TGTGCCAGCAGCGTAGGGGGAGCAAGCGGGCACTACAATGAGCAGTTCTTC. Translated, it gives CASSVGGASGHYNEQFF.

DNA for the CDR3: TGTGCCAGCAGCTTAGGGTTACGGGGGTACTCTGGAAACACCATATATTTT. Translating gives CASSLGLRGYSGNTIYF. The chain couples TRBV7-9 to TRBJ1-3, with D possibly TRBD1 on 5 matching bases. The V gene's germline CDR1 is SEHNR and CDR2 FQNEAQ (reference sequence). This CDR3 contains 17 residues. Trimming removed 1 base from V and 0 bases from J, with 13 bases in between.

The genes are TRBV18 and TRBJ2-1; 11 nucleotides line up with TRBD2. With 3 bases clipped from V and 2 bases from J, the junction kept 3 bases outside the gene matches. Germline V CDR1 and CDR2: KGHSH, LQKENI. The CDR3 loop spans 16 amino acids. The CDR3 nucleotides read TGTGCCAGCTCACCGCCGGGACTAGCGGCCTACAATGAGCAGTTCTTC. This codes for CASSPPGLAAYNEQFF.

The gene calls are TRBV12-5 and TRBJ2-5; a weak D match, TRBD1 (6 bases). CDR3 length: 13 residues. Trimming shortened V by 6 bases and J by 5 bases, and 13 bases separated the two germline ends. Germline CDR1 is LGHNT and CDR2 is FRNRAP. CDR3 DNA sequence: TGTGCTAGTGGGATGGGGGCCGGGGAGACCCAGTACTTC. It is translated as CASGMGAGETQYF. Full variable domain (outside the CDR3, taken from reference TRBV12-5 and TRBJ2-5): DARVTQTPRHKVTEMGQEVTMRCQPILGHNTVFWYRQTMMQGLELLAYFRNRAPLDDSGMPKDRFSAEMPDATLATLKIQPSEPRDSAVYFCASGMGAGETQYFGPGTRLLVL.

The chain couples TRBV11-3 to TRBJ1-2; D may be TRBD1 (5 bases). V gave up 3 bases and J gave up 7 bases, with 12 bases separating them. The CDR3 sequence is 13 residues long. In germline, CDR1 is SGHNT, CDR2 YENEEA. CDR3 loop: CASSLAGGAGYTF. CDR3 DNA sequence: TGTGCCAGCAGCTTGGCGGGAGGGGCTGGCTACACCTTC.

The CDR3 DNA reads as TGTGCCAGCACAACTAGCGGGAGTTCTTACGAGCAGTACTTC. It is translated as CASTTSGSSYEQYF. The chain couples TRBV9 to TRBJ2-7; TRBD2 agrees at 11 bases. With 6 bases clipped from V and 4 bases from J, the junction kept 6 bases outside the gene matches. Germline values: CDR1 SGDLS, CDR2 YYNGEE. The CDR3 sequence is 14 residues long.

The V gene is TRBV5-6, the J gene TRBJ1-4; the match to TRBD1 covers 7 bases. V gave up 4 bases and J gave up 4 bases; unmatched junction bases: 7. Germline-derived CDR1 and CDR2 are SGHDT and YYEEEE. The CDR3 has 15 amino acids. CDR3 coding DNA: TGTGCCAGCAGCCCTAGGACAGGCTTTAATGAAAAACTGTTTTTT. Protein sequence: CASSPRTGFNEKLFF.